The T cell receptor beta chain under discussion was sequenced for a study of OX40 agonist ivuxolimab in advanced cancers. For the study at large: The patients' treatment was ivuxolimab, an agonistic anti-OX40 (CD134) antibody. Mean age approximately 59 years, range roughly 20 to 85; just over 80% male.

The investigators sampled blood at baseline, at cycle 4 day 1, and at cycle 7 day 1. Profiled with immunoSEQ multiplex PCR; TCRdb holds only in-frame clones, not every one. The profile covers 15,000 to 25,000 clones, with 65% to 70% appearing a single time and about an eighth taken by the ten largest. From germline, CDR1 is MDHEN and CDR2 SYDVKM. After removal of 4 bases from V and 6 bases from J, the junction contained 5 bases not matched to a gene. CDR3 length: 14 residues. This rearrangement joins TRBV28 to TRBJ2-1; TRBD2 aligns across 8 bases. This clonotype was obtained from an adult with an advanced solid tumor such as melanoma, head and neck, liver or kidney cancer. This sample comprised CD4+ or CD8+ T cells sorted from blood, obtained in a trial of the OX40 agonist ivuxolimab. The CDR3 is CASSWEAGANEQFF. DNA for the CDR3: TGTGCCAGCAGTTGGGAAGCGGGAGCCAATGAGCAGTTCTTC. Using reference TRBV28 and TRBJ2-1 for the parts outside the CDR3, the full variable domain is DVKVTQSSRYLVKRTGEKVFLECVQDMDHENMFWYRQDPGLGLRLIYFSYDVKMKEKGDIPEGYSVSREKKERFSLILESASTNQTSMYLCASSWEAGANEQFFGPGTRLTVL.